The sequence of this T cell receptor beta chain was determined in a study of cytomegalovirus exposure and HLA in healthy donors. Whole-study results and caveats: According to the study, 150 to 200 TCR beta chains were cytomegalovirus-associated. In vitro work confirmed that a few CMV-associated chains recognize CMV antigens. The classifier reportedly diagnosed cytomegalovirus status with high sensitivity and specificity. Many donors shared some public TCRs, even though most TCR sequences were rare.

This CDR3 has 15 amino acids. V lost 4 bases, J lost 5 bases, and 15 bases lay in between. The V gene's germline CDR1 is LNHDA and CDR2 SQIVND (reference sequence). Libraries were prepared by immunoSEQ multiplex PCR; TCRdb keeps only in-frame clonotypes and omits some of them. The data show 200,000 or so clones, 84% seen once. A word on this clone: Its antigen is undetermined.

The chain uses TRBV19 and TRBJ2-1; a weak D match, TRBD2 (5 bases). Sample: PBMCs. The clonotype originates from a woman aged 25 to 39 in good health and CMV-seropositive. The CDR3 DNA reads as TGTGCCAGTAGTACCCTGTGGGAGAGTAACAATGAGCAGTTCTTC. Its protein is CASSTLWESNNEQFF. Together with reference TRBV19 and TRBJ2-1, the CDR3 gives the full variable domain: DGGITQSPKYLFRKEGQNVTLSCEQNLNHDAMYWYRQDPGQGLRLIYYSQIVNDFQKGDIAEGYSVSREKKESFPLTVTSAQKNPTAFYLCASSTLWESNNEQFFGPGTRLTVL.